The subject of this entry is one T cell receptor beta chain. The antigen remains undetermined. This CDR3 is built from 15 residues. V lost 4 bases to trimming and J lost 7 bases; unmatched junction nucleotides: 7. CDR1 is SNHLY and CDR2 is FYNNEI in the germline V gene. PCR was performed using 60 Vbeta and 13 Jbeta primers. This table comes from immunoSEQ multiplex PCR, and its TCRdb copy is limited to in-frame clones, with some not included. The table records some 96,000 clones, 64% of them present only once. The sample comes from a study of cytomegalovirus exposure and HLA in healthy donors. Regarding the study as a whole: As confirmed in vitro, three CMV-associated chains were specific for CMV antigens. About 87% or about 30% of the time was how often most TCR beta V segments were productive, according to an earlier analysis. The study assumed roughly uniform donor sequencing depth for presence/absence analyses.

The sequenced sample consisted of PBMCs. This clonotype originated in a man aged 60 to 75 in good health and CMV-seronegative. The chain carries TRBV2 and TRBJ2-4; 10 nucleotides match TRBD1. The CDR3 bases are TGTGCCAGCAGTGGCCGACAGGGGGCAGCGAACATTCAGTACTTC. Its protein is CASSGRQGAANIQYF.